A single T cell receptor (beta chain) is shown here with its context. This clonotype was seen repeatedly, ten times or more. The target of this receptor is not known. No qualities accompany the bases; no much larger clone lies one base away. The listed sequencing device is Illumina HiSeq 2000. Multiplex PCR amplification was used to generate the TCR beta chain libraries. High-throughput sequencing was used to analyze the amplified TCR beta chain products. Through fastp at Q25 and MiXCR, TCRdb rebuilt clones from the public reads, retaining in-frame beta chains. Rows are combined by CDR3 protein, so each entry shows the most common genes and DNA. The sample table shows 65,000 to 80,000 distinct CDR3 sequences, and about 20% are seen once. The ten largest clones capture 2% to 3% of the sample. These data originate in a study of breast tumors, draining lymph nodes, adjacent tissues (dated by TCRdb to 2015 to 2016). Context from the whole study: TCR beta repertoires were compared across tumor, adjacent nontumor tissue and axillary lymph nodes obtained from breast cancer patients. In human breast cancer, the study set out to assess how tumor, surrounding tissue and draining lymph node repertoires relate to one another and whether T cells might be exchanged between them. The research as a whole found: Tumor T-cell repertoires showed less diversity than lymph node repertoires and more diversity than nontumor tissue repertoires, and tumor T-cell repertoires showed preferential V and J gene usage. In luminal-like breast cancer, tumor and nontumor tissue repertoires resembled each other significantly more than in basal-like breast cancer. A scenario in which most tumor T cells derive from the lymph node and then expand within tumor tissue was judged to be consistent with the data. The study presented the conclusion that tumor T cells originate in lymph nodes as consistent with a hypothesis, not as something directly demonstrated.

The lymph node samples were taken from the axillary draining lymph nodes of breast cancer patients. V drops 0 bases and J drops 5 bases, leaving 11 bases in between. The CDR3 sequence holds 15 residues, the cysteine and phenylalanine included. Only CDR3 DNA is held: 45 bases, read in frame from base 1. Reading the germline V gene (reference sequence) gives CDR1 LNHNV and CDR2 YYDKDF. The chain couples TRBV15 to TRBJ1-5; a confident D gene designation cannot be given. Specimen: axillary lymph node tissue. The clonotype comes from a female donor with breast cancer. Some clones in this sample may be carry-over from other donors' samples. The DNA is TGTGCCACCAGCAGAGAAGGGAATCCGTATCAGCCCCAGCATTTT. The encoded protein is CATSREGNPYQPQHF.